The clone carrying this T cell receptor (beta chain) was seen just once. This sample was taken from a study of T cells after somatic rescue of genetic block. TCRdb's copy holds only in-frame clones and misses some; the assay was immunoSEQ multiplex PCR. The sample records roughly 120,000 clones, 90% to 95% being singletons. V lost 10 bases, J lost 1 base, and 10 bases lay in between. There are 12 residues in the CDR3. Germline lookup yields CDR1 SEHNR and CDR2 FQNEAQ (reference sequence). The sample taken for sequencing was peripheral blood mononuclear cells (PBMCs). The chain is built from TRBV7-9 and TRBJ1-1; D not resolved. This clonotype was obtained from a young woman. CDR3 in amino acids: CATTSTNTEAFF. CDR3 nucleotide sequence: TGTGCCACCACCTCAACGAACACTGAAGCTTTCTTT.